This T cell receptor beta chain was documented in a study of blood T cells in healthy people across ages (dated by TCRdb to between 2014 and 2016). General notes on the study: In model experiments, template switching captured about one uniquely barcoded TCR beta cDNA molecule for every two T cells. To track age-related changes in TCR beta repertoire diversity, the study relied on deep sequencing normalized with unique cDNA molecular identifiers. Four age groups were formed from the donors: young (average roughly 15 years), middle-aged (just under 40), aged (about 62) and long-lived (less than 85). To avoid experimental bias, donors of different ages were randomly spread across the sequencing lanes. For two donors (one aged 18 to 30 and one aged 80 or older), the study analyzed two additional independent replicas of 1 million unique cDNA reads from the same blood draw.

Systemically healthy Caucasian individuals from Russia, over 30 in total and aged roughly 6 to 100 years, were included as donors. Around 9.9 milliliters of peripheral blood were collected from each donor into EDTA-treated Vacutainer tubes. Ficoll-Paque density-gradient centrifugation was used to isolate PBMCs, with at least 7 million per sample. Trizol reagent was used to extract total RNA from PBMCs, with at least 5 micrograms per sample. Naive CD45RAhigh/CD27high T cell percentages were measured by flow cytometry on a PBMC aliquot from every donor. Library preparation used 5' RACE. This sample was sequenced with an Illumina HiSeq 2500. A second PCR of about 6 to 12 cycles was run with a J-beta primer mix and a sample-barcoded 5' primer. A template-switch 5' adaptor carrying 12 random nucleotides introduced a unique molecular identifier onto each TCR beta cDNA molecule. Each sample yielded at least 3 million CDR3-containing paired-end reads. All of the RNA was converted into first-strand cDNA using the Mint cDNA synthesis kit, with a TRBC-specific oligonucleotide serving as the primer. All cDNA was treated with uracil-DNA glycosylase and then went through a first 18-cycle PCR with the universal primers M1SS and BC2_uni_R. In the paper's pipeline: Normalization of each sample was performed by random selection of 1 million high-quality reads, each carrying a distinct molecular identifier. Reads sharing molecular identifiers were discarded rather than binned into consensus sequences. MiTCR, with a Q25 quality threshold and the strictest error-elimination algorithm, was used for CDR3 identification, clonotype clustering and error correction. A nonparametric unseen species model using Euler transformation provided a lower-bound estimate of total TCR beta diversity. TCRdb's own reprocessing of the public reads used fastp at Q25 and MiXCR and kept productive beta chains. Rows with a matching CDR3 protein are joined into one entry that keeps the most common DNA and genes. The V and J calls shown here were made by TCRdb, not taken from the authors' results. The sample table contains roughly 1.5 million distinct CDR3 sequences; only one count was recorded for approximately 43% of them. About 4% of the sample belongs to the ten largest clones.

With regard to this clonotype: Its recognized antigen is unknown. Base-call qualities are not available, and no considerably larger clone is one nucleotide away.

The paper as a whole reports these results and caveats: Estimates of total diversity based on one million sequenced T cells were regarded as lower bounds and as underestimates. Observed TCR beta diversity per million T cells fell roughly linearly with age, and a significant reduction was already apparent by age around 40. Compared with the aged group, the long-lived group had more naive CD4+ T cells, fewer expanded clones and increased TCR diversity, suggesting age selection. Because donor CMV infection status was unknown, age-related changes in expanded clonotypes were potentially confounded. There was a strong correlation between observed TCR beta diversity and the percentage of naive T cells measured by flow cytometry. Conclusive comparison of naive and antigen-experienced compartments was prevented by the profiling of bulk unsorted PBMCs.

Trimming accounts for 3 bases at V and 2 bases at J, while the number of junction bases matched to no gene is 5. Based on the germline V gene, the CDR1 and CDR2 sequences are SGDLS and YYNGEE. The CDR3 sequence holds 15 residues, the cysteine and phenylalanine included. CDR3 DNA is the only sequence kept; it has 45 bases, read in frame from the first base. Sequencing used blood. The chain was built from TRBV9 and TRBJ2-7; TRBD2 lines up with 10 middle nucleotides. The clonotype was recovered from a woman aged 18 to 35 in good health. The CDR3 protein sequence reads: CASSALSGGTYEQYF. The nucleotide sequence is given as TGTGCCAGCAGCGCCCTTAGCGGGGGGACCTACGAGCAGTACTTC.